The rows below give T cell receptor beta chains drawn from one sample of a study of T cell responses to AZD1222 COVID-19 vaccine. The assay was immunoSEQ multiplex PCR, and TCRdb's table has in-frame clones only and misses some. The sample holds 120,000 to 150,000 clones, approximately 90% seen once. This sample comprised peripheral blood, obtained 28 days after the second AZD1222 dose. The receptors were gathered from an adult who received the AZD1222 COVID-19 vaccine. Each CDR3 is given with its conserved first and last residue. A D gene is named only where the DNA matches it firmly. Clone size appears in some rows only: once, few, many, or a class for an expanded clone.

-	TRBV4-2	-	TRBJ2-5	TGTGCCAGCAGCCAAGAAAGCCCGAGAGAGACCCAGTACTTC	CASSQESPRETQYF
-	TRBV19	-	TRBJ1-6	TGTGCCAGTAGTCCTCATAATTCACCCCTCCACTTT	CASSPHNSPLHF
TRBD2	TRBV5-4	-	TRBJ2-5	TGTGCCAGCAGCCCTTCTAGCGGGAGAGGAGAGACCCAGTACTTC	CASSPSSGRGETQYF
-	TRBV25-1	-	TRBJ2-1	TGTGCCAGCAGTGAACCACGGGGCTCCTACAATGAGCAGTTCTTC	CASSEPRGSYNEQFF
-	TRBV5-6	-	TRBJ2-1	TGTGCCAGCAGGATACGGGAGCGATTCAATGAGCAGTTCTTC	CASRIRERFNEQFF
-	TRBV5-1	-	TRBJ2-3	TGCGCCAGCAGCACCGGAAGACAGATAGGGGCCACAGATACGCAGTATTTT	CASSTGRQIGATDTQYF
TRBD1	TRBV4-1	-	TRBJ2-7	TGCGCCAGCAGCCGAGGGACAGCGTCCTCCATGGGTGTGGAGCAGTACTTC	CASSRGTASSMGVEQYF
-	TRBV27	-	TRBJ2-4	TGTGCCACCGCCGATCTGGGCCTAGCCAAAAACATTCAGTACTTC	CATADLGLAKNIQYF
-	TRBV6-5	-	TRBJ1-5	TGTGCCAGCGGGGAGAGCAATCAGCCCCAGCATTTT	CASGESNQPQHF
-	TRBV28	-	TRBJ1-4	TGTGCCAGCAGTTTAGTACAGCGAAATGAAAAACTGTTTTTT	CASSLVQRNEKLFF
-	TRBV27	-	TRBJ1-3	TGTGCCAGCAGCCTAAGGGGTTACCCTCTCATCTCTGGAAACACCATATATTTT	CASSLRGYPLISGNTIYF
-	TRBV9	-	TRBJ2-5	TGTGCCAGCAGCGTACAGGGAGCGTGGGGCGAGACCCAGTACTTC	CASSVQGAWGETQYF
TRBD2	TRBV5-4	-	TRBJ2-7	TGTGCCAGCAGCCCGCGGGGGGGCCGGTACGAGCAGTACTTC	CASSPRGGRYEQYF
TRBD1	TRBV6-4	few	TRBJ2-1	TGTGCCGCCTCCTCTGGTCAGGGGGCAGAAGAGCAGTTCTTC	CAASSGQGAEEQFF
TRBD2	TRBV6-5	-	TRBJ2-3	TGTGCCAGCAGGAGCGGGGGGGAAACAGATACGCAGTATTTT	CASRSGGETDTQYF
-	TRBV10-3	once	TRBJ2-1	TGTGCCATCAGCCGTCTAGGGGGGCAAGGCTCGGGCAATGAGCAGTTCTTC	CAISRLGGQGSGNEQFF
-	TRBV6-2/TRBV6-3	-	TRBJ1-5	TGTGCCAGCAGCCCTAGGGGGTCTCAGCCCCAGCATTTT	CASSPRGSQPQHF
-	TRBV11-2	-	TRBJ1-2	TGTGCCAGCAGTCATGGGGGCTACACCTTC	CASSHGGYTF
TRBD1	TRBV6-5	once	TRBJ2-1	TGTGCCAGCAGGACAGGGGGGGTACACAATGAGCAGTTCTTC	CASRTGGVHNEQFF
-	TRBV4-3	-	TRBJ2-2	TGCGCCAGCAAAGGGGACAACACCGGGGAGCTGTTTTTT	CASKGDNTGELFF
-	TRBV18	once	TRBJ1-5	TGTGCCAGCTCACCACCGGTGAGCCGATTTTATAGCAATCAGCCCCAGCATTTT	CASSPPVSRFYSNQPQHF
TRBD2	TRBV7-3	-	TRBJ2-3	TGTGCCAGCAGCCAAGCGGGGAGCCGAACAGATACGCAGTATTTT	CASSQAGSRTDTQYF
-	TRBV6-5	-	TRBJ1-4	TGTGCCAGCGGATTTACGGGACAATTCTTT	CASGFTGQFF
-	TRBV11-2	once	TRBJ2-5	TGTGCCGGATCCAGGGGCCAAGAGACCCAGTACTTC	CAGSRGQETQYF
-	TRBV3-1/TRBV3-2	-	TRBJ2-6	TGTGCCAGCAGCCAAGGCTCGACGTCTTATGGGGCCAACGTCCTGACTTTC	CASSQGSTSYGANVLTF
TRBD2	TRBV5-5	-	TRBJ2-5	TGTGCCAGCAGCTTGGGCGGGGGGACTCAAGAGACCCAGTACTTC	CASSLGGGTQETQYF
-	TRBV4-3	few	TRBJ2-7	TGCGCCAGCAGCCTTCGACTGAACTCCTACGAGCAGTACTTC	CASSLRLNSYEQYF
TRBD1	TRBV27	-	TRBJ1-2	TGTGCCAGCAGATTTACAGGGGAGGCTAACTATGGCTACACCTTC	CASRFTGEANYGYTF
-	TRBV3-1/TRBV3-2	many	TRBJ1-6	TGTGCCAGCAGCCACCCCGGGGATTCACCCCTCCACTTT	CASSHPGDSPLHF
-	TRBV6-2/TRBV6-3	-	TRBJ1-4	TGTGCCAGCAGTTACTATGGGACGGTGAAACTGTTTTTT	CASSYYGTVKLFF
TRBD2	TRBV28	-	TRBJ2-6	TGTGCCAGCAGTTTAGCGGGAGGGCCGGAAGGGGCCAACGTCCTGACTTTC	CASSLAGGPEGANVLTF
TRBD2	TRBV27	-	TRBJ2-2	TGTGCCAGCTCACTCTCACGGGGGGGCCGAGGCGGGGAGCTGTTTTTT	CASSLSRGGRGGELFF
TRBD2	TRBV24-1	-	TRBJ2-1	TGTGCCACCAGTGATCCCCGGACTAGGGGCGATGAGCAGTTCTTC	CATSDPRTRGDEQFF
-	TRBV7-3	-	TRBJ1-5	TGTGCCAGCAGCTCCGGAGGAAATGCCAATCAGCCCCAGCATTTT	CASSSGGNANQPQHF
TRBD1	TRBV5-1	-	TRBJ1-2	TGCGCCAGCAGGCCGGGACAGGGATGGGATGGCTACACCTTC	CASRPGQGWDGYTF
-	TRBV7-9	once	TRBJ2-1	TGTGCCAGCAGCTTAGATGAGCAGTTCTTC	CASSLDEQFF
TRBD1	TRBV4-3	-	TRBJ2-7	TGCGCCAGCAGCCAAGACGACAGGGAACCCTACGAGCAGTACTTC	CASSQDDREPYEQYF
-	TRBV19	-	TRBJ2-1	TGTGCCAGTAGTCCCTTAGGTCGATCCTACAATGAGCAGTTCTTC	CASSPLGRSYNEQFF
TRBD1	TRBV7-2	-	TRBJ1-6	TGTGCCAGCAGCCTCCGGGTGGCAGGGGGGGGAGGATCACCCCTCCACTTT	CASSLRVAGGGGSPLHF
-	TRBV28	-	TRBJ1-2	TGTGCCAGCAGTTCTCAGAGGGGCTACACCTTC	CASSSQRGYTF
-	TRBV19	-	TRBJ2-7	TGTGCCAGTAGTTGGCAGGGAGGTCTCGAGCAGTACTTC	CASSWQGGLEQYF
-	TRBV10-3	-	TRBJ1-1	TGTGCCATCAGTCGACTATCAGGACAGATCGACACTGAAGCTTTCTTT	CAISRLSGQIDTEAFF
TRBD1	TRBV27	once	TRBJ1-3	TGTGCCAGTTGGGACAGTGTCTCTGGAAACACCATATATTTT	CASWDSVSGNTIYF
-	TRBV19	-	TRBJ1-5	TGTGCCAGTAAGGGCGGCGACAATCAGCCCCAGCATTTT	CASKGGDNQPQHF
TRBD2	TRBV5-1	-	TRBJ2-3	TGCGCCAGCAGCTTAGATAGCGGGAGGGCCACAGATACGCAGTATTTT	CASSLDSGRATDTQYF
-	TRBV12-3/TRBV12-4	-	TRBJ2-1	TGTGCCAGCAACCCTAGAGGCAGGGAGCAGTTCTTC	CASNPRGREQFF
-	TRBV28	once	TRBJ1-3	TGTGCCAGCAGTTTACTACAAGGGGACACCATATATTTT	CASSLLQGDTIYF
-	TRBV3-1/TRBV3-2	-	TRBJ1-2	TGTGCCAGCAGCCAAGATGGGGACCTCCCTAACTATGGCTACACCTTC	CASSQDGDLPNYGYTF
TRBD2	TRBV5-5	-	TRBJ2-1	TGTGCCAGCAGCCCCCCGGGGAGCGGGAGGGGGTACAATGAGCAGTTCTTC	CASSPPGSGRGYNEQFF
TRBD1	TRBV9	few	TRBJ1-1	TGTGCCAGCAGCGATCGACAGGGCCCCGCTGAAGCTTTCTTT	CASSDRQGPAEAFF
-	TRBV4-3	-	TRBJ1-2	TGCGCCAGCAGCCAAGCCCCCCGGGGCTATGGCTACACCTTC	CASSQAPRGYGYTF
TRBD2	TRBV29-1	once	TRBJ2-1	TGCAGCGTCACGGGACTAGCGGGGAGCTCCTACAATGAGCAGTTCTTC	CSVTGLAGSSYNEQFF
TRBD2	TRBV4-1	-	TRBJ2-3	TGCGCCAGCAGCCCCCTGGGACTAGCGAAAGATACGCAGTATTTT	CASSPLGLAKDTQYF
-	TRBV18	-	TRBJ2-5	TGTGCCAGCTCACCAGGGCCCCTTGGAACCCAGTACTTC	CASSPGPLGTQYF
-	TRBV6-5	-	TRBJ1-1	TGTGCCAGCACCCCCGGACCTTACACTGAAGCTTTCTTT	CASTPGPYTEAFF
-	TRBV2	-	TRBJ2-7	TGTGCCAGCAGTGACGGGGGGCTCTCCTACGAGCAGTACTTC	CASSDGGLSYEQYF
-	TRBV27	-	TRBJ2-5	TGTGCCAGCAGTTCCCATTCTGCCGCCACCCAAGAGACCCAGTACTTC	CASSSHSAATQETQYF
-	TRBV7-9	-	TRBJ2-7	TGTGCCAGCAGCTTTTCCACCTACGAGCAGTACTTC	CASSFSTYEQYF
TRBD1	TRBV19	-	TRBJ1-6	TGTGCCAGTATCGGCAGGGGGGATTCACCCCTCCACTTT	CASIGRGDSPLHF
-	TRBV14	-	TRBJ1-2	TGTGCCAGCAGCCCCACCCCAGGGTGGAGCCCTGGCTACACCTTC	CASSPTPGWSPGYTF